The 13 T cell receptor beta chains listed next were all sequenced from one sample in a study of Ad26.COV2.S vaccination and SARS-CoV-2 variants. Treatment reported: some 20 received Ad26.COV2.S at low or high dose, single or two shots; 5 received placebo; per-sample allocation not given. Collection of the samples took place on day 63 after the first injection of vaccine or placebo. TCRdb's copy holds only in-frame clones and misses some; the assay was immunoSEQ multiplex PCR. The sample includes roughly 380,000 clones, roughly 90% of them seen just once. The specimen was peripheral blood, collected in a trial of Ad26.COV2.S vaccine versus placebo. Receptors were obtained from a person between 18 and 60 years old who received the Ad26.COV2.S COVID-19 vaccine or a placebo.

The chain recombines TRBV11-2 with TRBJ2-3, with D possibly matching TRBD1 (5 bases). Germline V CDR1 and CDR2: SGHAT, FQNNGV. V was trimmed by 1 base and J by 1 base, leaving 12 bases between them. The CDR3 runs to 16 residues. The CDR3 protein is CASSLAPGWGTDTQYF. CDR3 DNA sequence: TGTGCCAGCAGCTTAGCCCCAGGGTGGGGCACAGATACGCAGTATTTT.

The chain links TRBV6-1 to TRBJ2-3; TRBD1 is a possible D gene (6 bases). The germline V gene encodes CDR1 MNHNS and CDR2 SASEGT. V lost 4 bases and J 5 bases, leaving 25 bases between the germline ends. The CDR3 loop spans 18 amino acids. The CDR3 DNA reads TGTGCCAGCAGTGGGGGGTTCGGTGCAGGGGTGGGTGAAGATACGCAGTATTTT. Amino acid sequence: CASSGGFGAGVGEDTQYF.

V gene TRBV7-9 combines with J gene TRBJ1-2; TRBD1 matches 11 bases. This CDR3 is 15 amino acids long. V trimming: 5 bases; J trimming: 8 bases; junction bases outside the gene matches: 10. Looked up from germline, CDR1 is SEHNR and CDR2 is FQNEAQ (reference sequence). Here the CDR3 reads CASSGIGTGGRGYTF. CDR3 coding DNA: TGTGCCAGCAGCGGAATAGGGACAGGGGGTAGGGGCTACACCTTC.

The chain couples TRBV5-5 to TRBJ2-5; 8 positions match TRBD1. CDR3 length: 16 residues. Per germline, CDR1 SGHKS and CDR2 YYEKEE (reference sequence). V trimming: 1 base; J trimming: 5 bases; junction bases outside the gene matches: 10. The CDR3 loop reads CASSLFPGGYGETQYF. CDR3 coding DNA: TGTGCCAGCAGCTTGTTTCCAGGGGGCTACGGGGAGACCCAGTACTTC.

The chain combines TRBV5-4 with TRBJ2-1; 8 bases are shared with TRBD2. In germline, CDR1 is SGHNT, CDR2 YYREEE (reference sequence). The CDR3 contains 14 residues. Trimming removed 4 bases from V and 9 bases from J; junction bases left unmatched: 9. CDR3 region: CASSPRAGVFEQFF. CDR3 in DNA: TGTGCCAGCAGCCCGAGAGCGGGGGTCTTTGAGCAGTTCTTC.

The gene calls are TRBV24-1 and TRBJ2-1; D not certain. V was cut by 4 bases and J by 0 bases, with 9 bases left in between. Germline V gene sequence: CDR1 KGHDR, CDR2 SFDVKD. The CDR3 totals 15 residues. The CDR3 sequence is CATSDSEGSYNEQFF. CDR3 in DNA: TGTGCCACCAGTGACTCGGAAGGCTCCTACAATGAGCAGTTCTTC.

The rearrangement uses TRBV29-1 and TRBJ2-7, with D perhaps being TRBD1 or TRBD2 (7 bases each). V lost 5 bases to trimming and J lost 0 bases, with 11 bases between them. The CDR3 loop spans 13 amino acids. Germline V gene lookup returns CDR1 SQVTM and CDR2 ANQGSEA. CDR3 DNA sequence: TGCAGCGTTCAGGGGGGGGCCTCCTACGAGCAGTACTTC. It specifies CSVQGGASYEQYF.

The chain couples TRBV30 to TRBJ2-7; D gene unclear. V lost 2 bases to trimming and J lost 2 bases, with 7 bases between them. The CDR3 is made up of 12 amino acids. The germline V gene encodes CDR1 GTSNPN and CDR2 SVGIG (reference sequence). Here the CDR3 DNA reads TGTGCCTGGAGTAGTCAGACCTACGAGCAGTACTTC. Translation: CAWSSQTYEQYF.

J is TRBJ2-5 and V is TRBV5-8; a possible D gene is TRBD2 (5 bases). The CDR3 is 17 amino acids. Germline values: CDR1 SGHTS, CDR2 YDEGEE. The germline V and J ends were trimmed by 3 bases and 1 base, with 19 bases remaining between them. CDR3 amino acids: CASSSGLLGALQETQYF. For the CDR3, the DNA is TGTGCCAGCAGCTCGGGTCTACTAGGCGCCCTCCAAGAGACCCAGTACTTC.

This chain connects TRBV19 to TRBJ1-1, with D possibly matching TRBD1 (5 bases). V was shortened by 5 bases and J by 0 bases, with 19 bases between the two germline ends. There are 17 residues in the CDR3. CDR1 LNHDA and CDR2 SQIVND come from the germline V gene (reference sequence). CDR3 sequence: CASSPVLWGILNTEAFF. CDR3 DNA: TGTGCCAGTAGTCCCGTGTTATGGGGGATTCTGAACACTGAAGCTTTCTTT.

The gene calls are TRBV28 and TRBJ1-1, with D tentatively TRBD1 (5 bases). The CDR3 runs 14 residues. Germline values: CDR1 MDHEN, CDR2 SYDVKM. The V gene lost 4 bases and the J gene lost 3 bases, with 12 bases spanning the gap. The CDR3 sequence is CASSSEGKYTEAFF. CDR3 coding DNA: TGTGCCAGCAGTTCCGAGGGGAAGTACACTGAAGCTTTCTTT.

The chain recombines TRBV19 with TRBJ2-1; perhaps TRBD2 as D (5 bases). The CDR3 runs 14 residues. The germline CDR1 and CDR2 sequences are LNHDA and SQIVND (reference sequence). V lost 7 bases and J 3 bases, leaving 13 bases between the germline ends. The CDR3 is CASTMDSDYNEQFF. In DNA, the CDR3 is TGTGCCAGTACCATGGACTCCGACTACAATGAGCAGTTCTTC.

This chain connects TRBV3-1 (or the pseudogene TRBV3-2) to TRBJ2-7; a possible D gene is TRBD1 (6 bases). The length of the CDR3 is 14 residues. Trimming pared 0 bases from V and 1 base from J, leaving 7 bases between. Germline loops: CDR1 LGHDT, CDR2 YNNKEL (reference sequence). CDR3 sequence (DNA): TGTGCCAGCAGCCAAGATGACAGGTCCTACGAGCAGTACTTC. Encoded protein: CASSQDDRSYEQYF.